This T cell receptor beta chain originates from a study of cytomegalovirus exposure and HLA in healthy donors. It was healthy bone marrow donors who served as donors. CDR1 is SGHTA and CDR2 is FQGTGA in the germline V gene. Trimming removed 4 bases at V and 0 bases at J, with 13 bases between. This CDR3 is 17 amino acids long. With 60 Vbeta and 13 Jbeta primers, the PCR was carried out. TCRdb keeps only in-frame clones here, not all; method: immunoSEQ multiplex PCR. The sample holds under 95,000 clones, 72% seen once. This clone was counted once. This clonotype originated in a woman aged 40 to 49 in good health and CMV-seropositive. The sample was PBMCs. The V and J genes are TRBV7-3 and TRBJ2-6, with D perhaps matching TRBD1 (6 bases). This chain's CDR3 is CASSSQGRSSGANVLTF. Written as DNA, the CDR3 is TGTGCCAGCAGCTCTCAGGGGCGCAGCTCTGGGGCCAACGTCCTGACTTTC.